This passage covers 8 T cell receptor beta chains from one sample sequenced in a study of T cell responses to AZD1222 COVID-19 vaccine. Libraries were prepared by immunoSEQ multiplex PCR; TCRdb keeps only in-frame clonotypes and omits some of them. Of about 150,000 clones in the sample, about 85% were seen once. This specimen was peripheral blood, taken after recovery from COVID-19. These receptors were taken from an adult who had recovered from COVID-19.

The chain is built from TRBV5-1 and TRBJ1-1, with 7 bases identical to TRBD1. V shed 4 bases and J 4 bases; nucleotides not matched to a gene: 7. Germline assignment: CDR1 SGHRS and CDR2 YFSETQ. The CDR3 loop spans 14 amino acids. The CDR3 DNA follows: TGCGCCAGCAGCCTACAGGGGATCGCCACTGAAGCTTTCTTT. It codes for CASSLQGIATEAFF.

As regards this clone: Within the sample, other DNA sequences also encode this same CDR3. The V call is TRBV11-3, the J call TRBJ2-5, with 11 bases fitting TRBD2. The CDR3 is 15 amino acids. Germline CDR1 reads SGHNT; CDR2 reads YENEEA. After removal of 5 bases from V and 2 bases from J, the junction contained 4 bases not matched to a gene. The CDR3 region has the DNA TGTGCCAGCAGCCCCGGGACTAGCGGACAAGAGACCCAGTACTTC. The encoded protein is CASSPGTSGQETQYF.

The chain combines TRBV29-1 with TRBJ1-1; maybe TRBD1 (6 bases). CDR1 is SQVTM, CDR2 ANQGSEA, per germline. CDR3 length: 14 amino acids. Between the trimmed V and J ends, which lost 5 bases and 5 bases, there was a span of 18 bases. CDR3 in amino acids: CSVLGGRGTTEAFF. Written as DNA, the CDR3 is TGCAGCGTTTTAGGGGGACGGGGAACAACTGAAGCTTTCTTT.

This clone has only one observation. In DNA form, the CDR3 reads TGTGCCAGCAGCACCCCGAACAATCAGCCCCAGCATTTT. Protein product: CASSTPNNQPQHF. V is TRBV4-2 and J is TRBJ1-5; D is unclear. Germline V gene lookup returns CDR1 LGHNA and CDR2 YNFKEQ. V shed 5 bases and J shed 3 bases, with 8 bases lying between them. The CDR3 loop spans 13 amino acids.

This chain joins TRBV19 and TRBJ1-6; 8 nucleotides match TRBD1. Germline V gene lookup returns CDR1 LNHDA and CDR2 SQIVND (reference sequence). The CDR3 contains 18 residues. V lost 5 bases, J lost 6 bases, and 15 bases stayed unmatched. CDR3 DNA sequence: TGTGCCAGTAGTGTTCGCCTAGACAGGGGTACCATTAATTCACCCCTCCACTTT. Protein: CASSVRLDRGTINSPLHF.

This chain links TRBV11-2 with TRBJ2-7, with D possibly TRBD1 on 6 matching bases. CDR1 and CDR2 (germline): SGHAT, FQNNGV. Trimming stripped 4 bases from V and 3 bases from J, with 10 bases between. This CDR3 is built from 13 residues. CDR3: CASSSQQGYEQYF. DNA of the CDR3: TGTGCCAGCAGCTCCCAACAGGGCTACGAGCAGTACTTC.

The chain uses TRBV28 and TRBJ1-1; D is unclear. The CDR3 runs to 15 residues. V lost 5 bases, J lost 0 bases, and 13 bases lay in between. CDR1 and CDR2 (germline): MDHEN, SYDVKM. Written as DNA, the CDR3 is TGTGCCAGCAGTCCCCCACTGATCATGAACACTGAAGCTTTCTTT. As protein: CASSPPLIMNTEAFF.

This clone was detected only once. The rearrangement uses TRBV3-1 (or the pseudogene TRBV3-2) and TRBJ2-7; D is possibly TRBD1 or TRBD2 (7 bases each). The CDR3 extends over 15 amino acids. From germline, CDR1 is LGHDT and CDR2 YNNKEL (reference sequence). V was clipped by 4 bases and J by 6 bases, with 19 bases between them. CDR3 in amino acids: CASSLGTAGLGEQYF. The DNA of the CDR3 is TGTGCCAGCAGCCTCGGGACAGCGGGGTTGGGCGAGCAGTACTTC.